This TCR beta chain was identified in a study of blood T cell repertoires in COVID-19. Generated by immunoSEQ multiplex PCR, the TCRdb table keeps only in-frame clones and is missing some. The table lists about 310,000 clones, roughly 84% of them singletons. CDR3 length: 14 amino acids. Germline V gene data show CDR1 as MNHEY and CDR2 as SVGAGI. V dropped 8 bases and J dropped 6; count of bases not matched to a gene: 10. The receptor's source is a man between 45 and 60 years old with active or convalescent COVID-19. Sample: peripheral blood. This sequence joins TRBV6-5 and TRBJ1-3, with TRBD1 matching 7 bases. Written as DNA, the CDR3 is TGTGCCAGCCGCCAGGGGGGAGGAGCAAACACCATATATTTT. Amino acids: CASRQGGGANTIYF.